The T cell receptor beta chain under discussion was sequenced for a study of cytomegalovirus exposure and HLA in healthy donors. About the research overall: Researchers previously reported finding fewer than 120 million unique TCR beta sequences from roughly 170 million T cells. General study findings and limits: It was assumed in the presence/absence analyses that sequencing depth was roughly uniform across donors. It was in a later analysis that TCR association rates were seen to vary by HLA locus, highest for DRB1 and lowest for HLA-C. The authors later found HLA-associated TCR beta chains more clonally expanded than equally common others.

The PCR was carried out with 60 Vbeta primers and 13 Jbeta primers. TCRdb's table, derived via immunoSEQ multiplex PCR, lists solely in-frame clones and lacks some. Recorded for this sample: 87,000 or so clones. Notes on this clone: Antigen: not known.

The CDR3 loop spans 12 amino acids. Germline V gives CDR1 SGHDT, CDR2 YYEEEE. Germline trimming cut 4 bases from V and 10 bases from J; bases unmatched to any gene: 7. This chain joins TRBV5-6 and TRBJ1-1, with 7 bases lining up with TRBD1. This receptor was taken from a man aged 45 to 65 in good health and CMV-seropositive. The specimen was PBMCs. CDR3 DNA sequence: TGTGCCAGCAGCCACCGGGACAGAGGAGCTTTCTTT. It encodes CASSHRDRGAFF.